This T cell receptor (beta chain) was sequenced during a study of blood T cell repertoires in COVID-19. Generated by immunoSEQ multiplex PCR, the TCRdb table keeps only in-frame clones and is missing some. The sample holds fewer than 500,000 clones; roughly 90% are singletons and the top ten take approximately 1%. Germline V gives CDR1 SNHLY, CDR2 FYNNEI. With V trimmed by 11 bases and J by 1 base, 9 bases remained unmatched. The CDR3 extends over 15 amino acids. A single count supports this clone. This chain links TRBV2 with TRBJ2-3; 10 nucleotides match TRBD2. The sequence was obtained from a woman aged 25-40 years with acute COVID-19. The sequencing input was PBMCs or T cells enriched from blood (not recorded which). The CDR3 protein is CAGTSGTSGTDTQYF. In DNA form, the CDR3 reads TGTGCCGGAACTTCCGGGACTAGCGGCACAGATACGCAGTATTTT.